This T cell receptor beta chain comes out of a study of PD-1 blockade in classical Hodgkin lymphoma. The germline V gene encodes CDR1 SGHNT and CDR2 YYREEE (reference sequence). The CDR3 contains 15 residues. With 3 bases removed from V and 1 base from J, the gap between germline ends came to 13 bases. TCRdb's table, derived via immunoSEQ multiplex PCR, lists solely in-frame clones and lacks some. Seen here are roughly 50,000 clones, 60% to 85% observed once, and the top ten hold approximately 20%. Every patient had relapsed following autologous stem cell transplantation, and cohorts differed in brentuximab vedotin exposure.

The rearrangement uses TRBV5-4 and TRBJ1-2; the D gene is possibly TRBD1 (6 bases). This specimen was peripheral blood mononuclear cells (PBMCs), taken before the second cycle of nivolumab. This TCR was sampled from a human donor with classical Hodgkin lymphoma. The CDR3 bases are TGTGCCAGCAGCTGGGGGGCCGGACTTAACTATGGCTACACCTTC. This sequence encodes CASSWGAGLNYGYTF.